The 19 T cell receptor beta chains listed next were all sequenced from one sample in a study of T cells expressing NK-cell markers. Following a re-call of the 5' RACE reads, TCRdb has one entry per CDR3 protein and lacks DNA. The specimen's table records roughly 380,000 distinct CDR3 sequences. Material for sequencing was blood T cells: a sorted CD56 or NKG2C T cell subset, CD4+ or CD8+ T cells, or bulk PBMC T cells (not recorded which). These receptor sequences come from a man aged 18 to 69 in good health.

V is TRBV12-3 or TRBV12-4 and J is TRBJ1-2; absent DNA, TCRdb's TRBD1 call cannot be checked. The CDR3 totals 16 residues. CDR3: CASSPGQVSYNYGYTF.

V and J are TRBV7-2 and TRBJ2-3. This CDR3 contains 17 residues. CDR1 is SGHTA, CDR2 FQGNSA, per germline. This CDR3 reads CASSSAGRQLLTDTQYF.

The rearrangement links TRBV7-9 to TRBJ1-2. Germline-derived CDR1 and CDR2 are SEHNR and FQNEAQ (reference sequence). The CDR3 consists of 15 residues. The CDR3 is CASSHGEIGPYGYTF.

The chain couples TRBV20-1 to TRBJ2-5; TCRdb names TRBD2, which stays unverified in the absence of DNA. This CDR3 comprises 13 residues. Germline values: CDR1 DFQATT, CDR2 SNEGSKA (reference sequence). The CDR3 reads CSASRDYGETQYF.

The rearrangement uses TRBV5-1 and TRBJ2-3; without DNA, the TCRdb call of TRBD1 cannot be checked. The germline CDR1 and CDR2 sequences are SGHRS and YFSETQ. This CDR3 spans 15 amino acids. CDR3 sequence: CASMLARQRMDTQYF.

CDR3 protein: CASSPRLFIQGAVRNEQFF. The genes are TRBV11-1 and TRBJ2-1; the D call from TCRdb, TRBD1, cannot be confirmed without DNA. This CDR3 has 19 amino acids. Germline CDR1 is SGHAT and CDR2 is FQDESV (reference sequence).

This CDR3 is CSVEVETIFETQYF. This chain links TRBV29-1 with TRBJ2-5; the TRBD2 assignment by TCRdb is unverifiable without DNA. In germline, CDR1 is SQVTM, CDR2 ANQGSEA. The CDR3 is made up of 14 amino acids.

V usage is TRBV7-9 and J usage is TRBJ2-5; as DNA is missing, the TRBD2 call by TCRdb cannot be tested. The CDR3 consists of 16 residues. Germline CDR1 is SEHNR and CDR2 is FQNEAQ (reference sequence). The chain's CDR3 is CASSTLLAGATETQYF.

The V call is TRBV5-1, the J call TRBJ1-2; TCRdb proposes TRBD1, but this gene call is untestable without DNA. CDR3 length: 15 amino acids. CDR1 is SGHRS and CDR2 is YFSETQ in the germline V gene. This CDR3 reads CASSLTGVPLYGYTF.

The chain links TRBV9 to TRBJ2-3; TCRdb's D call, TRBD2, is unchecked because there is no DNA. CDR1 is SGDLS, CDR2 YYNGEE, per germline. The CDR3 sequence is 15 residues long. The CDR3 sequence is CASSVASGGLDTQYF.

The CDR3 reads CASSLVRSSGGARDTQYF. J is TRBJ2-3 and V is TRBV11-2; TCRdb indicates TRBD2, and absent DNA this call remains unverified. The germline V gene has CDR1 SGHAT and CDR2 FQNNGV. This CDR3 region has 18 residues.

V gene TRBV30 combines with J gene TRBJ1-1; no DNA is available, so the TRBD1 call from TCRdb remains unchecked. The CDR3 contains 13 residues. CDR1 is GTSNPN and CDR2 is SVGIG in the germline V gene (reference sequence). The CDR3 here is CARDRGMNTEAFF.

The chain is built from TRBV7-9 and TRBJ2-7; as DNA is missing, the TRBD1 call by TCRdb cannot be tested. Germline V gene sequence: CDR1 SEHNR, CDR2 FQNEAQ (reference sequence). The CDR3 extends over 17 amino acids. The CDR3: CASSYVAGTRASYEQYF.

The chain joins TRBV2 to TRBJ2-2; TCRdb returns TRBD1, unconfirmable since there is no DNA. The CDR3 is made up of 16 amino acids. Germline loops: CDR1 SNHLY, CDR2 FYNNEI. CDR3 loop: CASSLGQANTGELFFF.

The rearrangement joins TRBV6-1 to TRBJ1-1; the TCRdb call, TRBD1, lacks DNA for checking. Per germline, CDR1 MNHNS and CDR2 SASEGT. This CDR3 spans 13 amino acids. CDR3 residues: CASSQRQGLMAFF.

The chain is built from TRBV13 and TRBJ2-5; there is no DNA to check the TCRdb D call of TRBD1. There are 14 residues in the CDR3. From germline, CDR1 is PRHDT and CDR2 FYEKMQ (reference sequence). CDR3 protein: CASSKRQTAETQYF.

V gene TRBV7-3 combines with J gene TRBJ2-1. Germline V gene sequence: CDR1 SGHTA, CDR2 FQGTGA. The CDR3 runs 16 residues. This CDR3 is CASSLTDVRSGNEQFF.

The chain uses TRBV5-1 and TRBJ2-7; there is no DNA to check the TCRdb D call of TRBD1. CDR1 is SGHRS and CDR2 is YFSETQ in the germline V gene. The length of the CDR3 is 17 residues. The CDR3 loop reads CASSSGTGGAASYEQYF.

This chain connects TRBV27 to TRBJ2-6; TCRdb designates TRBD1, a call that cannot be tested without DNA. This CDR3 spans 16 amino acids. Per germline, CDR1 MNHEY and CDR2 SMNVEV (reference sequence). The chain's CDR3 is CASSSPRGSGANVLTF.